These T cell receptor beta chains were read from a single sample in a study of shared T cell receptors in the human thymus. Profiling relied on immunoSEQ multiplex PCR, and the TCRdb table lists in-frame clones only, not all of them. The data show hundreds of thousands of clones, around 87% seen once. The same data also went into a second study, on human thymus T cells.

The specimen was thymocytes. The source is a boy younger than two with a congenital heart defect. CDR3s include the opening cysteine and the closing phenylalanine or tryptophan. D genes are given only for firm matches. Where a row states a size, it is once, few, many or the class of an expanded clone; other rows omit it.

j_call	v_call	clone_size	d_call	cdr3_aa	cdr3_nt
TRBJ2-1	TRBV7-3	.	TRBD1	CASSSLLDRGSFNEQFF	TGTGCCAGCAGCTCTCTCCTTGACAGGGGGTCTTTCAATGAGCAGTTCTTC
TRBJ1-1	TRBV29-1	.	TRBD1	CSDGTGRIVGTEAFF	TGCAGCGACGGGACAGGGAGGATAGTGGGCACTGAAGCTTTCTTT
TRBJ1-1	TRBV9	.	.	CASSATGSVTEAFF	TGTGCCAGCAGCGCAACCGGGTCAGTGACTGAAGCTTTCTTT
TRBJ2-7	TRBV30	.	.	CAWSQGLGEQYF	TGTGCCTGGAGTCAGGGTCTTGGCGAGCAGTACTTC
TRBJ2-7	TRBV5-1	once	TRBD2	CASSGASGGHEQYF	TGCGCCAGCAGCGGGGCTAGCGGGGGTCACGAGCAGTACTTC
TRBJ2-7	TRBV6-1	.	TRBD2	CASQGLAGPYEQYF	TGTGCCAGCCAGGGACTAGCAGGACCTTACGAGCAGTACTTC
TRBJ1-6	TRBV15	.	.	CATSRGHRVSSSYNSPLHF	TGTGCCACCAGCAGAGGCCACAGGGTTAGTAGCTCCTATAATTCACCCCTCCACTTT
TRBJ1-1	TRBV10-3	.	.	CAIQEGPDDTEAFF	TGTGCCATCCAGGAGGGACCGGATGACACTGAAGCTTTCTTT
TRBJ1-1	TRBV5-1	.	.	CASSLSLRQGPNTEAFF	TGCGCCAGCAGCCTGTCCCTTCGGCAGGGCCCGAACACTGAAGCTTTCTTT
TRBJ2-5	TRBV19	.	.	CASSMVGHVTGSQETQYF	TGTGCCAGTAGTATGGTTGGGCATGTGACAGGTTCGCAAGAGACCCAGTACTTC
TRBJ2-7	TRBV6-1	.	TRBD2	CASSESVKRGPSYEQYF	TGTGCCAGCAGTGAATCGGTCAAGCGGGGGCCCTCCTACGAGCAGTACTTC
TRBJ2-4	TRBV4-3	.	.	CASSQDTGAWLAKNIQYF	TGCGCCAGCAGCCAAGATACGGGAGCATGGCTAGCCAAAAACATTCAGTACTTC
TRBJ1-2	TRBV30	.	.	CAWSAYTPKGSGYTF	TGTGCCTGGAGTGCCTATACACCTAAAGGGAGCGGCTACACCTTC
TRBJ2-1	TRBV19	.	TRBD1	CASSMVDRVYNEQFF	TGTGCCAGTAGTATGGTGGACAGGGTCTACAATGAGCAGTTCTTC
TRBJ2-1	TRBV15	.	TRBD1	CATSGHPRDRGPQFF	TGTGCCACCAGCGGCCATCCTCGGGACAGGGGGCCGCAGTTCTTC
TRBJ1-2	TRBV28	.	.	CASSPKVGSFRQRVCGYTF	TGTGCCAGCAGTCCTAAGGTGGGGTCCTTCAGACAGAGAGTTTGTGGCTACACCTTC
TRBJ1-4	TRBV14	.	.	CASSQRDTATNEKLFF	TGTGCCAGCAGCCAACGGGACACTGCAACTAATGAAAAACTGTTTTTT
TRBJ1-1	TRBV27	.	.	CASSEPGTEAFF	TGTGCCAGCAGCGAACCGGGCACTGAAGCTTTCTTT
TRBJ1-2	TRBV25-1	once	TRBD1	CASRHDRGLGYTF	TGTGCCAGCAGACACGACAGGGGGCTAGGCTACACCTTC
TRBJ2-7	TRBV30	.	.	CAWSRRSGYHEQYF	TGTGCCTGGTCCCGCCGGAGCGGATACCACGAGCAGTACTTC
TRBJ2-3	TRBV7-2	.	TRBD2	CASSRPGLAGDAYTDTQYF	TGTGCCAGCAGCCGACCGGGACTAGCGGGAGACGCCTACACAGATACGCAGTATTTT
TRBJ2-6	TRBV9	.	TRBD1	CASSVGGHRYRGISGANVLTF	TGTGCCAGCAGCGTAGGGGGGCACAGGTACAGGGGGATCTCTGGGGCCAACGTCCTGACTTTC
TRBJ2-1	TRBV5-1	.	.	CASSLLTDRHNEQFF	TGCGCCAGCAGCCTATTAACTGACAGGCACAATGAGCAGTTCTTC
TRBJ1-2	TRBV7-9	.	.	CASSSGTPGLGGYTF	TGTGCCAGCAGCTCCGGGACACCGGGGCTGGGTGGCTACACCTTC
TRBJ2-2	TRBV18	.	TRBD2	CASSPLRWLAGTGELFF	TGTGCCAGCTCACCCCTACGCTGGCTAGCGGGTACCGGGGAGCTGTTTTTT
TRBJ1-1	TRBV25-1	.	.	CASSGALNTEAFF	TGTGCCAGCAGTGGGGCCCTGAACACTGAAGCTTTCTTT
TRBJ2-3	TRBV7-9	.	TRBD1	CASSPTRQGQGDTQYF	TGTGCCAGCAGCCCAACCCGACAGGGGCAGGGGGATACGCAGTATTTT
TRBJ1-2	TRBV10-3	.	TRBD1	CAISEPGQASNYGYTF	TGTGCCATCAGTGAACCGGGACAGGCTTCTAACTATGGCTACACCTTC
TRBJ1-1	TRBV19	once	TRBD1	CASRSDGTGGAGTEAFF	TGTGCCAGTAGAAGTGACGGGACAGGGGGCGCGGGGACTGAAGCTTTCTTT
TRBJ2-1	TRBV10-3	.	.	CAISGSPQRRYNEQFF	TGTGCCATCAGTGGGAGCCCCCAGAGAAGGTACAATGAGCAGTTCTTC